The clone carrying this T cell receptor (beta chain) was found a few times. TCRdb reprocessed the 5' RACE reads via MiXCR and lists one record per CDR3 protein. The sample holds approximately 93,000 distinct CDR3 sequences; just under 20% are singletons and the top ten take just over 20%. This specimen belongs to a study of spatial heterogeneity in lung cancer. Study-wide background: Available PBMC from follow-up, collected a median of around two years after resection, underwent sequencing.

Indicated time point: blood at routine non-recurrence follow-up after resection. Frozen PBMC, nontumor lung or tumor provided whole RNA, which was sequenced unsorted. The CDR3 loop spans 15 amino acids. J lost 5 bases, V lost 8 bases, and 12 bases had no gene match. The germline gives CDR1 MNHNS, CDR2 SASEGT. The sample here was PBMCs, taken at follow-up. The sequence was collected from a male donor with early-stage non-small cell lung cancer. This rearrangement joins TRBV6-1 to TRBJ2-3; 8 bases are a match to TRBD2. The chain's CDR3 is CASPPGNGRVDTQYF. The CDR3 coding sequence is TGTGCCAGCCCGCCGGGGAACGGGAGGGTAGATACGCAGTATTTT.